The 10 T cell receptor beta chains reported below all come from one sample, sequenced in a study of human T cells and chemical hapten exposure (dated by TCRdb to the early 2020s). The library was built by means of RACE. The run used a NextSeq 500. TCRdb reanalyzed the raw reads on its own, using fastp at Q25 for trimming and MiXCR for clone calling, and kept in-frame beta chains. CDR3 protein duplicates are merged, each entry listing the most common genes and DNA. This sample comprises approximately 340,000 distinct CDR3 sequences, under 8% of them detected only once. In total, the top ten clones hold approximately 8.9% of the sample. The label giving this sample's time point can be read as: patch test 1, 2 weeks after DPC sensitization. The treatment or condition tag for this specimen amounts to: therapeutic diphenylcyclopropenone sensitization with weekly scalp DPC. This specimen was whole blood, taken in connection with sensitization to the hapten diphenylcyclopropenone (DPC). The receptors were sampled from a woman between 18 and 30 years old with alopecia areata. Some clones in this sample may be carry-over from other donors' samples.

The chain joins TRBV5-4 to TRBJ2-7, with 8 nucleotides matching TRBD1. After removal of 3 bases from V and 1 base from J, the junction contained 9 bases not matched to a gene. Germline CDR1 reads SGHNT; CDR2 reads YYREEE (reference sequence). CDR3 length: 16 residues. CDR3 nucleotides: TGTGCCAGCAGCTCCGCTGAACAGGGGGTATCCTACGAGCAGTACTTC. This encodes CASSSAEQGVSYEQYF.

This clonotype was found a few times. The chain employs TRBV18 and TRBJ2-3, with 9 bases identical to TRBD1. V lost 3 bases and J lost 0; bases outside the gene matches: 13. Germline CDR1 and CDR2: KGHSH and LQKENI. The CDR3 consists of 19 residues. CDR3 sequence reads: CASSPPRTGDPSSTDTQYF. The CDR3 bases are TGTGCCAGCTCACCGCCGCGGACAGGGGACCCCTCTAGCACAGATACGCAGTATTTT.

The chain combines TRBV6-2 or TRBV6-3 with TRBJ1-1; no reliable D call. Trimming took 6 bases from V and 1 from J, leaving 9 bases between them. This CDR3 contains 13 residues. Germline V lookup: CDR1 MNHEY, CDR2 SVGEGT. The CDR3 region is CASSHTGNTEAFF. For the CDR3, the DNA is TGTGCCAGCAGCCACACCGGGAACACTGAAGCTTTCTTT.

V usage is TRBV7-2 and J usage is TRBJ2-7; no clear D gene. The V gene's germline CDR1 is SGHTA and CDR2 FQGNSA. The CDR3 has 16 residues. V was clipped by 0 bases and J by 3 bases, with 15 bases between them. The CDR3 nucleotides read TGTGCCAGCAGCTTAGCGGCCGTCTATGGGAACTACGAGCAGTACTTC. Its translation is CASSLAAVYGNYEQYF.

There are a few counts of this clonotype. The chain recombines TRBV6-6 with TRBJ2-3, with D possibly being TRBD1 or TRBD2 (5 bases each). The CDR3 has 15 amino acids. Per germline, CDR1 MNHNY and CDR2 SVGAGI (reference sequence). The V end was cut by 5 bases, the J end by 0 bases, with 12 bases between. CDR3 in amino acids: CASSLRGASTDTQYF. CDR3 sequence (DNA): TGTGCCAGCAGTCTTAGGGGAGCTAGCACAGATACGCAGTATTTT.

This clonotype was detected a few times. The chain carries TRBV5-1 and TRBJ1-1; 11 nucleotides line up with TRBD1. V was clipped by 4 bases and J by 5 bases; unmatched bases: 7. The CDR3 contains 15 residues. Germline CDR1 is SGHRS and CDR2 is YFSETQ. CDR3 coding DNA: TGCGCCAGCAGCCCAGGACAGGGGGCCTGGACTGAAGCTTTCTTT. Protein product: CASSPGQGAWTEAFF.

This clonotype was recorded at least ten times. The chain uses TRBV20-1 and TRBJ2-3; 10 bases are shared with TRBD2. The junction had 13 bases not matched to a gene; V was cut back by 1 base and J by 6 bases. Germline V gives CDR1 DFQATT, CDR2 SNEGSKA (reference sequence). CDR3 size: 17 residues. The CDR3 loop reads CSARGYGGLARFDTQYF. Here the CDR3 DNA reads TGCAGTGCTAGAGGCTACGGGGGACTAGCGAGGTTCGATACGCAGTATTTT.

This clonotype was seen at least ten times. The V and J genes are TRBV6-6 and TRBJ1-4, with D hard to call. The CDR3 totals 15 residues. The germline V and J ends were trimmed by 8 bases and 0 bases, with 13 bases remaining between them. The germline CDR1 and CDR2 sequences are MNHNY and SVGAGI (reference sequence). The CDR3 DNA follows: TGTGCCAGCGGTTCTATGACTACAACTAATGAAAAACTGTTTTTT. This codes for CASGSMTTTNEKLFF.

As regards this clonotype: Given a much more abundant clone one base away, this may be a read error. This chain connects TRBV7-2 to TRBJ2-2; tentatively, D is TRBD1 (5 bases). Germline CDR1 and CDR2: SGHTA and FQGNSA. The CDR3 runs 14 residues. The ends were cut back, 5 bases at V and 5 bases at J, with 12 bases in the middle. The CDR3 reads CASSNDSGTGELFF. The CDR3 DNA sequence: TGTGCCAGCAGCAACGACAGTGGGACCGGGGAGCTGTTTTTT.

This clonotype was picked up many times. The gene calls are TRBV5-1 and TRBJ1-1; TRBD1 matches 7 bases. The CDR3 runs 12 residues. Germline V CDR1 and CDR2: SGHRS, YFSETQ. Trimming cost V 3 bases and J 9 bases; bases outside gene matches: 5. CDR3 sequence (DNA): TGCGCCAGCAGCTCTCCGGGACAGAAAGCTTTCTTT. Amino acids: CASSSPGQKAFF.